This passage covers 12 T cell receptor beta chains from one sample sequenced in a study of T-cell reconstitution after alpha-beta-depleted transplantation in children. For TCRbeta, the library was prepared with unique molecular identifiers. TCRdb independently ran MiXCR on the PCR reads; one entry per CDR3 protein. The sample yields hundreds of thousands of distinct CDR3 sequences, about 16% seen once. The specimen comprised PBMCs, mostly from graft donor cells, sampled 360 days after TCRalphabeta/CD19-depleted stem cell transplant. These TCRs come from a male patient aged 10 to 17 who had a stem cell transplant for acute lymphoblastic leukemia, so the T cells may come from the graft donor.

This clonotype was picked up many times. This chain joins TRBV5-1 and TRBJ2-7, with D possibly TRBD2 on 6 matching bases. V shed 8 bases and J shed 2 bases, with 14 bases lying between them. CDR3 length equals 13 residues. Germline assignment: CDR1 SGHRS and CDR2 YFSETQ. The CDR3 loop is CASQGLLTYEQYF. Here the CDR3 DNA reads TGCGCCAGTCAGGGACTGTTAACCTACGAGCAGTACTTC. Filled out from reference TRBV5-1 and TRBJ2-7, the complete variable domain reads KAGVTQTPRYLIKTRGQQVTLSCSPISGHRSVSWYQQTPGQGLQFLFEYFSETQRNKGNFPGRFSGRQFSNSRSEMNVSTLELGDSALYLCASQGLLTYEQYFGPGTRLTVT.

Only a few counts were recorded for this clonotype. This sequence joins TRBV10-3 and TRBJ2-7; 9 bases agree with TRBD2. V dropped 4 bases and J dropped 7; count of bases not matched to a gene: 11. Germline loops: CDR1 ENHRY, CDR2 SYGVKD. The CDR3 has 15 amino acids. The CDR3 DNA is TGTGCCATCAGTGTTGCGGGAGGGCCTCTGGGTGAGCAGTACTTC. This gives the protein CAISVAGGPLGEQYF.

The chain has TRBV7-2 and TRBJ2-4; 12 nucleotides agree with TRBD2. CDR1 is SGHTA and CDR2 is FQGNSA in the germline V gene. V lost 2 bases, J lost 5 bases, and 7 bases stayed unmatched. CDR3 size: 17 residues. CDR3 in DNA: TGTGCCAGCAGCTTAAGAAAACTAGCGGGAGGAGAAAACATTCAGTACTTC. Protein: CASSLRKLAGGENIQYF.

The V and J genes are TRBV4-1 and TRBJ2-2; 13 nucleotides match TRBD2. This CDR3 region has 15 residues. Germline CDR1 MGHRA, CDR2 YSYEKL. V lost 8 bases, J lost 5 bases, and 5 bases stayed unmatched. As DNA, the CDR3 is TGCGCCAGCCGACTAGCGGGAGGAAAAACCGGGGAGCTGTTTTTT. Protein product: CASRLAGGKTGELFF.

The chain employs TRBV12-3 or TRBV12-4 and TRBJ1-2; D remains unclear. The ends were cut back, 7 bases at V and 1 base at J, with 7 bases in the middle. The CDR3 spans 12 residues. The CDR3 sequence is CASTRGNYGYTF. DNA for the CDR3: TGTGCCAGCACCCGGGGTAACTATGGCTACACCTTC.

This clonotype turned up a few times. The chain combines TRBV29-1 with TRBJ2-1, with TRBD2 matching 11 bases. The V segment lost 7 bases and the J segment 0 bases; nucleotides outside the gene matches: 8. Germline CDR1 and CDR2: SQVTM and ANQGSEA. This CDR3 comprises 16 residues. The CDR3 DNA reads TGCAGCGGTTCGGGACTAGCGGAGCACTCCTACAATGAGCAGTTCTTC. It specifies CSGSGLAEHSYNEQFF.

J is TRBJ2-4 and V is TRBV4-1; 12 positions match TRBD2. The CDR3 covers 15 residues. V lost 6 bases and J lost 8; bases outside the gene matches: 8. CDR1 and CDR2 from the germline V gene are MGHRA and YSYEKL. This CDR3 reads CASRRLAGAGDIQYF. In nucleotides, the CDR3 is TGCGCCAGCAGACGACTAGCGGGAGCGGGAGACATTCAGTACTTC.

This clonotype was counted many times. The chain carries TRBV6-5 and TRBJ2-3; possibly TRBD2 for D (5 bases). V was clipped by 5 bases and J by 6 bases, with 15 bases between them. The CDR3 runs 14 residues. Per germline, CDR1 MNHEY and CDR2 SVGAGI. CDR3 loop: CASSIGLAPDTQYF. CDR3 DNA: TGTGCCAGCAGTATCGGCCTAGCCCCTGATACGCAGTATTTT.

The chain recombines TRBV19 with TRBJ1-1; D is undetermined. This CDR3 region has 14 residues. Trimming shortened V by 1 base and J by 8 bases, and 14 bases separated the two germline ends. Germline V gives CDR1 LNHDA, CDR2 SQIVND (reference sequence). In DNA form, the CDR3 reads TGTGCCAGTAGTATAGGTGAACTCTTCTCCGAAGCTTTCTTT. Translation gives CASSIGELFSEAFF. The whole variable domain, remainder taken from reference TRBV19 and TRBJ1-1, is DGGITQSPKYLFRKEGQNVTLSCEQNLNHDAMYWYRQDPGQGLRLIYYSQIVNDFQKGDIAEGYSVSREKKESFPLTVTSAQKNPTAFYLCASSIGELFSEAFFGQGTRLTVV.

This chain connects TRBV14 to TRBJ2-1; D unclear. Germline CDR1 is SGHDN and CDR2 is FVKESK. With 0 bases removed from V and 6 bases from J, the gap between germline ends came to 6 bases. The CDR3 runs to 13 residues. The CDR3 bases are TGTGCCAGCAGCCAAGATTCTTCCAATGAGCAGTTCTTC. It encodes CASSQDSSNEQFF.

The chain combines TRBV5-1 with TRBJ2-2; D unresolved. CDR1 is SGHRS and CDR2 is YFSETQ in the germline V gene. The V end was cut by 2 bases, the J end by 6 bases, with 8 bases between. The CDR3 is 13 amino acids. Here the CDR3 DNA reads TGCGCCAGCAGCTTCTCTATCCCCGGGGAGCTGTTTTTT. Translation: CASSFSIPGELFF.

This clonotype has at least ten counts. The genes are TRBV20-1 and TRBJ2-7, with a tentative D call TRBD1 (6 bases). The CDR3 is made up of 12 amino acids. Trimming removed 6 bases at V and 2 bases at J, with 11 bases between. The germline V gene encodes CDR1 DFQATT and CDR2 SNEGSKA (reference sequence). In DNA form, the CDR3 reads TGCAGTGCCAGGACAGACCCCTACGAGCAGTACTTC. It yields the protein CSARTDPYEQYF.